This T cell receptor beta chain is from a study of OX40 agonist ivuxolimab in advanced cancers. Across the whole study: The study gave patients intravenous ivuxolimab at 0.01 to 10 mg/kg every 2 weeks.

The repertoire was sequenced with immunoSEQ multiplex PCR; TCRdb's copy has only in-frame clones and lacks some. The sample shows about 64,000 clones, roughly 90% of them seen only once. The source was CD4+ or CD8+ T cells sorted from blood, collected in a trial of the OX40 agonist ivuxolimab. The clonotype was recovered from an adult with an advanced solid tumor such as melanoma, head and neck, liver or kidney cancer.

The CDR3 here is CASSIVRVSSGFTYEQYF. The CDR3 coding sequence is TGTGCCAGTAGTATAGTCCGGGTCTCCAGCGGATTTACCTACGAGCAGTACTTC. V and J are TRBV19 and TRBJ2-7; perhaps TRBD2 as D (5 bases). The germline V and J ends were trimmed by 1 base and 2 bases, with 21 bases remaining between them. This CDR3 is built from 18 residues. Germline CDR1 LNHDA, CDR2 SQIVND (reference sequence).